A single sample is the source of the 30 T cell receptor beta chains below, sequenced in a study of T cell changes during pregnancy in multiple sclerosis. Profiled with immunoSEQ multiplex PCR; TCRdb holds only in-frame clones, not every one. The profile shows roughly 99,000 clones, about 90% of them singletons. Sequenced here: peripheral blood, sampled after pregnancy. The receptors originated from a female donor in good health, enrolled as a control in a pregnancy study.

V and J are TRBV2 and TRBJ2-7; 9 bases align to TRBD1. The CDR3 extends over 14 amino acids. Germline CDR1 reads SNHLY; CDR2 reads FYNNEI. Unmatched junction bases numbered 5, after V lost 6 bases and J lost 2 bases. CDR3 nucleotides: TGTGCCAGCAGACGGACAGGGGTCCCCTACGAGCAGTACTTC. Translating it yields CASRRTGVPYEQYF.

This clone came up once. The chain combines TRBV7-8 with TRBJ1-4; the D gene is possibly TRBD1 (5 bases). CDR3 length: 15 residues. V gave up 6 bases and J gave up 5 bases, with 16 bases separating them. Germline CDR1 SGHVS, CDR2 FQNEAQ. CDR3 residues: CASRPGVGLNEKLFF. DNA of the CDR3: TGTGCCAGCAGGCCGGGGGTCGGCCTGAATGAAAAACTGTTTTTT.

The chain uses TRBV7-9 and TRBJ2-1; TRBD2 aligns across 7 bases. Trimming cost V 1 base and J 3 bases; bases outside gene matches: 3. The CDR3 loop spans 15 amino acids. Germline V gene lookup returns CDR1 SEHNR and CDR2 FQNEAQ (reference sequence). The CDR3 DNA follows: TGTGCCAGCAGCTTAGTGCTAGCGGACTACAATGAGCAGTTCTTC. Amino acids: CASSLVLADYNEQFF. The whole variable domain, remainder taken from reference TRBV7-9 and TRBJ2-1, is DTGVSQNPRHKITKRGQNVTFRCDPISEHNRLYWYRQTLGQGPEFLTYFQNEAQLEKSRLLSDRFSAERPKGSFSTLEIQRTEQGDSAMYLCASSLVLADYNEQFFGPGTRLTVL.

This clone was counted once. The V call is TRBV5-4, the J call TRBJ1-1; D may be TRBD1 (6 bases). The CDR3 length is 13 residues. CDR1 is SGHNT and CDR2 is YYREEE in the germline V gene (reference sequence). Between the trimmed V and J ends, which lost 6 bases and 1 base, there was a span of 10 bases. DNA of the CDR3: TGTGCCAGCACCGACAGGCCGAACACTGAAGCTTTCTTT. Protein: CASTDRPNTEAFF.

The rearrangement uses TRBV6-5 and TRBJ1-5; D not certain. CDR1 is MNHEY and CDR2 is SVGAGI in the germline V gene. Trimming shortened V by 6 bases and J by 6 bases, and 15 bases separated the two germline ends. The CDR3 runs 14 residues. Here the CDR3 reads CASRIGLEGQPQHF. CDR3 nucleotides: TGTGCCAGCAGGATCGGACTGGAAGGTCAGCCCCAGCATTTT.

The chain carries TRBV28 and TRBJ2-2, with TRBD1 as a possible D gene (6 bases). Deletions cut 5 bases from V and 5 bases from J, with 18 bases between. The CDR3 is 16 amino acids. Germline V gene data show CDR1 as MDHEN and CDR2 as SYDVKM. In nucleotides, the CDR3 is TGTGCCAGCAGTGTCTTGTGGGGGCCCGGAACCGGGGAGCTGTTTTTT. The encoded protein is CASSVLWGPGTGELFF.

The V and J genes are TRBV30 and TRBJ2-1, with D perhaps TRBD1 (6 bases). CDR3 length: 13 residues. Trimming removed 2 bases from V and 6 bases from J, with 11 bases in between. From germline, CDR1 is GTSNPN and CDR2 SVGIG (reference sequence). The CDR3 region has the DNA TGTGCCTGGAGTACAGGGAACTTCAATGAGCAGTTCTTC. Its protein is CAWSTGNFNEQFF.

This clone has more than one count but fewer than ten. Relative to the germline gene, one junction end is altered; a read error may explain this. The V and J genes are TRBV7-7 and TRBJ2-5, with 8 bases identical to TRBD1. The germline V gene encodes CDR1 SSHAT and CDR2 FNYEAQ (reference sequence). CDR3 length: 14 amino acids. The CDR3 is CASSSQGAGETQYF. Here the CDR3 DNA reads TGTGCTAGCAGCTCCCAGGGGGCAGGAGAGACCCAGTACTTC.

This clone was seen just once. The DNA for the CDR3 is TGTGCCAGCTCACCAAAGGACAGGGTGTTGAACACTGAAGCTTTCTTT. This sequence encodes CASSPKDRVLNTEAFF. The rearrangement uses TRBV18 and TRBJ1-1; 8 positions agree with TRBD1. Germline V CDR1 and CDR2: KGHSH, LQKENI. This CDR3 has 16 residues. With 2 bases clipped from V and 0 bases from J, the junction kept 5 bases outside the gene matches.

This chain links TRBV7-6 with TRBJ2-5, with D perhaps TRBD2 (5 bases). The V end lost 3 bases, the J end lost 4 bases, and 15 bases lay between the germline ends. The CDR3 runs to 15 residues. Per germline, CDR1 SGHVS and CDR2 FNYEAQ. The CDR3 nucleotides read TGTGCCAGCAGCTTCTATTTTGCAGGAGGAGAGACCCAGTACTTC. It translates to CASSFYFAGGETQYF.

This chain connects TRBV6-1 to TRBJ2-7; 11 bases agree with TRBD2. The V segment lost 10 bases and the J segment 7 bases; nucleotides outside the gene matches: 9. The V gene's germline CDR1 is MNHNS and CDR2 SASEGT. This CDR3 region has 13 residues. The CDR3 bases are TGTGCCATCTCGACTAGCGGGGTTAGTGAGCAGTACTTC. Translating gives CAISTSGVSEQYF.

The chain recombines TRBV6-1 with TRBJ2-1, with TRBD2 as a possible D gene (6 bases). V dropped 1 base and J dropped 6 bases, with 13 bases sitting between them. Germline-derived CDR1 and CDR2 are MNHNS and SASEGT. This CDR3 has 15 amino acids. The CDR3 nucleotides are TGTGCCAGCAGTGAAGGACTAGGTGCGGGCAATGAGCAGTTCTTC. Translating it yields CASSEGLGAGNEQFF.

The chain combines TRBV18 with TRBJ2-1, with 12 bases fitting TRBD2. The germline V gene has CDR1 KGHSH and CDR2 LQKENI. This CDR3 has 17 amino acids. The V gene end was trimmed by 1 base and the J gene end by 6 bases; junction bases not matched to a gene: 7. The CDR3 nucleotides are TGTGCCAGCTCACCACGGGCTAGCGGGGGGGCCCTCAATGAGCAGTTCTTC. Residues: CASSPRASGGALNEQFF.

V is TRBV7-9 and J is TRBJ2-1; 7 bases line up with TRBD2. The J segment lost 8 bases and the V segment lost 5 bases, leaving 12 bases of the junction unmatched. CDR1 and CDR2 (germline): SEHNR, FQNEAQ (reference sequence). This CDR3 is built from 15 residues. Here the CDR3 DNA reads TGTGCCAGCAGCCGAGCGGGGACGTCTAGGTATGAGCAGTTCTTC. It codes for CASSRAGTSRYEQFF.

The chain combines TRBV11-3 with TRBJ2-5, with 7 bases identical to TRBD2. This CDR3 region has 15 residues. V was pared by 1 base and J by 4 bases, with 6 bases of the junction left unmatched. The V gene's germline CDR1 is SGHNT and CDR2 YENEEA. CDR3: CASSLGGSSGETQYF. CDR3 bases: TGTGCCAGCAGCTTAGGCGGGAGTAGCGGAGAGACCCAGTACTTC.

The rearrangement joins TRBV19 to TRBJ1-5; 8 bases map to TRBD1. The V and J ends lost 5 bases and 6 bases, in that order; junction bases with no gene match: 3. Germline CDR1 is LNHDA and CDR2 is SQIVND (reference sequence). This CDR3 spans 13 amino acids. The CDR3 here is CASSAGGGQPQHF. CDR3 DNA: TGTGCCAGTAGTGCAGGGGGCGGTCAGCCCCAGCATTTT.

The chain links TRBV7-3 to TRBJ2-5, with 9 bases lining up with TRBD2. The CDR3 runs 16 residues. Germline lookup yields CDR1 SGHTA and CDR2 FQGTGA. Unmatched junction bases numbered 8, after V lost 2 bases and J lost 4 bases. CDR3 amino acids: CASSLGLAGAIETQYF. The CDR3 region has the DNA TGTGCCAGCAGCTTAGGATTAGCGGGGGCCATAGAGACCCAGTACTTC.

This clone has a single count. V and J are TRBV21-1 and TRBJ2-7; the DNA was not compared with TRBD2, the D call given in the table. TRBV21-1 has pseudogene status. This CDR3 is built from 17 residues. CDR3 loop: CASSKGATSDSSYEQYF. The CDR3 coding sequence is TGTGCCAGCAGCAAAGGAGCGACTAGCGATAGCTCCTACGAGCAGTACTTC.

The CDR3 region is CASSSVGAANPDTQYF. DNA for the CDR3: TGTGCCAGCAGCTCTGTGGGGGCGGCGAATCCAGATACGCAGTATTTT. The chain is built from TRBV7-2 and TRBJ2-3, with D possibly being TRBD1 (6 bases). The CDR3 extends over 16 amino acids. Trimming cost V 4 bases and J 4 bases, with 18 bases left between them. Germline CDR1 reads SGHTA; CDR2 reads FQGNSA.

The CDR3 DNA reads as TGTGCCAGCAGTTTACCCCCCGCGGGGATCTCTGGCTACACCTTC. This translates into CASSLPPAGISGYTF. This chain joins TRBV28 and TRBJ1-2; no firm D call. The CDR3 runs to 15 residues. The V gene's germline CDR1 is MDHEN and CDR2 SYDVKM. V lost 2 bases and J 7 bases, leaving 17 bases between the germline ends.

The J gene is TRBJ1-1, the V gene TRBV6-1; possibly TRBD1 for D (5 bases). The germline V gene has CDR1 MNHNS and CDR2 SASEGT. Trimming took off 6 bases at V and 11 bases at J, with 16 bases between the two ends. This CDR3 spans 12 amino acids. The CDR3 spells CASRGLYPDAFF. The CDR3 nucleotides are TGTGCCAGCAGGGGACTCTACCCGGATGCTTTCTTT.

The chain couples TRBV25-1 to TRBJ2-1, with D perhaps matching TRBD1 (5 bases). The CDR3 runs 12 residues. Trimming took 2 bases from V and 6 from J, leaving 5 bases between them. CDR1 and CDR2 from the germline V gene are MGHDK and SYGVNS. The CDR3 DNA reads TGTGCCAGCAGTGAACAGGGCAATGAGCAGTTCTTC. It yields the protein CASSEQGNEQFF.

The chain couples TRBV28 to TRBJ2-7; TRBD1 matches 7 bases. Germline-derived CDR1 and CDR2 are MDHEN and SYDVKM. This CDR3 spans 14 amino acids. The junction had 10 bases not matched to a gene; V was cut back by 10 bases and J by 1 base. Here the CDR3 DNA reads TGTGCCACCCATAGACAGGGATCTTCCTACGAGCAGTACTTC. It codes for CATHRQGSSYEQYF.

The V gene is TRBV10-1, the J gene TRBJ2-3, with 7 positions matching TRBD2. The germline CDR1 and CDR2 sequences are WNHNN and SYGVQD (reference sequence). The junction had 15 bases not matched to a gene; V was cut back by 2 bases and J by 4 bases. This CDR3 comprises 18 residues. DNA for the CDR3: TGCGCCAGCAGTGAGAGGGATAAAGCGGGGAGGGGCGCAGATACGCAGTATTTT. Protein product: CASSERDKAGRGADTQYF.

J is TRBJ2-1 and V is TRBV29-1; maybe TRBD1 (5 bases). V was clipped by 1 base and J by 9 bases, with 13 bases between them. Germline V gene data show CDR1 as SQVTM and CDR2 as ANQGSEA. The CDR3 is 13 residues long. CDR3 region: CSVEALRAGEQFF. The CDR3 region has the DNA TGCAGCGTTGAAGCGCTCAGGGCCGGTGAGCAGTTCTTC.

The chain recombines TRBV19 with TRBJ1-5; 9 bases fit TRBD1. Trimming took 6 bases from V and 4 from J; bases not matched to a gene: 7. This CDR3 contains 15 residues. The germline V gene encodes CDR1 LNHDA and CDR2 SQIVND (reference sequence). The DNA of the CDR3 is TGTGCCAGTAGCCGACAGGGGGAAAGAAATCAGCCCCAGCATTTT. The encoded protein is CASSRQGERNQPQHF.

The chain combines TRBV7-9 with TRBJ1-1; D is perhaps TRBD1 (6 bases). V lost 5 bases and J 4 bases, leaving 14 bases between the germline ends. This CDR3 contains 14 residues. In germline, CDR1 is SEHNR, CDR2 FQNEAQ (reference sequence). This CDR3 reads CASSASGTTTEAFF. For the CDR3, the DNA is TGTGCCAGCAGCGCCTCCGGGACAACCACTGAAGCTTTCTTT.

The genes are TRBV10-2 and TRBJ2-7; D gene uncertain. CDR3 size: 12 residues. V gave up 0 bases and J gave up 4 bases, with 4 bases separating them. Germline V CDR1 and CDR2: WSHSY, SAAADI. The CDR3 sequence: CASSESLYEQYF. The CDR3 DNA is TGCGCCAGCAGTGAGTCACTGTACGAGCAGTACTTC.

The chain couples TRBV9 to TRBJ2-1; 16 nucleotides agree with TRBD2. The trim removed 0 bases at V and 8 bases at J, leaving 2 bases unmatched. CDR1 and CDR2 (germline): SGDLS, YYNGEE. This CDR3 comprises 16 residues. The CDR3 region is CASSVAGLAGGHEQFF. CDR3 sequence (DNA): TGTGCCAGCAGCGTAGCGGGACTAGCGGGGGGGCATGAGCAGTTCTTC.

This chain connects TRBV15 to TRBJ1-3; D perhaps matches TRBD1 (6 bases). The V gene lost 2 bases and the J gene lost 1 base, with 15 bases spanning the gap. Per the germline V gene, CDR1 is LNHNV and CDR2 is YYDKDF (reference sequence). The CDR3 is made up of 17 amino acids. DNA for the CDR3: TGTGCCACCAGCAGAAGGGGGGGCGCCAGGTCTGGAAACACCATATATTTT. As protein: CATSRRGGARSGNTIYF.